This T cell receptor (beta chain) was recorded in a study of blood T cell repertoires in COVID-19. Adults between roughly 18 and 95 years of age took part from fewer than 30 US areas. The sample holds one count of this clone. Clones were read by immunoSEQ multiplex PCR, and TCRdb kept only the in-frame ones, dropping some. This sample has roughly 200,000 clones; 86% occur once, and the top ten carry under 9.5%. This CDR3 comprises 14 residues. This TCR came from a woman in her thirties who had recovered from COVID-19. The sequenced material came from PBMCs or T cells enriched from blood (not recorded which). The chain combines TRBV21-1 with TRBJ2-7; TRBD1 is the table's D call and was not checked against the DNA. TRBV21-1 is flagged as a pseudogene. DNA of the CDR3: TGTGCCAGCACCTACCTTGGGACACTCTACGAGCAGTACTTC. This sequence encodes CASTYLGTLYEQYF.